These 13 T cell receptor beta chains were sequenced from one sample in a study of beta chain features in type 1 diabetes. Sequencing targeted expressed TCRB transcripts, as all isolated RNA had been reverse transcribed. Clones were read by immunoSEQ multiplex PCR, and TCRdb kept only the in-frame ones, dropping some. The sample has about 400,000 clones; around 13% are singletons. The sequenced material came from naive CD4+ T cells from blood. Every receptor here comes from a man in his late teens or twenties in good health.

This clone was counted a few times. J is TRBJ2-7 and V is TRBV15; 7 bases agree with TRBD2. The CDR3 extends over 15 amino acids. J was trimmed by 2 bases and V by 0 bases; bases with no gene match: 4. Germline CDR1 LNHNV, CDR2 YYDKDF (reference sequence). CDR3 bases: TGTGCCACCAGCAGAGATCCAGGGAGGGCCTACGAGCAGTACTTC. It is translated as CATSRDPGRAYEQYF.

The CDR3 bases are TGTGCCAGCAGCTTCCGGGAATATAATTCACCCCTCCACTTT. Amino acid sequence: CASSFREYNSPLHF. The chain uses TRBV13 and TRBJ1-6; no definite D call. This CDR3 contains 14 residues. The germline V gene has CDR1 PRHDT and CDR2 FYEKMQ (reference sequence). The V and J ends lost 3 bases and 4 bases respectively, with 7 bases between them.

This clone showed up just a few times. The chain joins TRBV29-1 to TRBJ1-1; no reliable D call. This CDR3 has 13 residues. With 4 bases removed from V and 5 bases from J, the gap between germline ends came to 14 bases. Looked up from germline, CDR1 is SQVTM and CDR2 is ANQGSEA. The CDR3 DNA is TGCAGCGTTGTCCCACAGAGGGAGACTGAAGCTTTCTTT. Its protein product is CSVVPQRETEAFF.

The CDR3 nucleotides read TGTGCCAGCAGCTTATCCGGCGGGGGTGGGACCCAGTACTTC. Amino acid sequence: CASSLSGGGGTQYF. The chain employs TRBV7-3 and TRBJ2-5, with 7 nucleotides matching TRBD2. Per germline, CDR1 SGHTA and CDR2 FQGTGA. V lost 2 bases to trimming and J lost 7 bases; unmatched junction nucleotides: 7. The CDR3 is 14 amino acids.

This clone appeared a single time. This chain links TRBV6-5 with TRBJ2-7; 7 bases map to TRBD2. Germline CDR1 and CDR2: MNHEY and SVGAGI. The junction had 8 bases not matched to a gene; V was cut back by 6 bases and J by 3 bases. The CDR3 sequence is 14 residues long. The CDR3 is CASRPSGGNYEQYF. The CDR3 DNA reads as TGTGCCAGCAGGCCTTCGGGGGGAAACTACGAGCAGTACTTC.

This clone was observed a single time. The rearrangement joins TRBV30 to TRBJ2-6; the D is unclear. The V gene's germline CDR1 is GTSNPN and CDR2 SVGIG (reference sequence). This CDR3 contains 12 residues. V was trimmed by 4 bases and J by 3 bases, leaving 4 bases between them. The CDR3 loop reads CAWTGGANVLTF. CDR3 sequence (DNA): TGTGCCTGGACGGGTGGGGCCAACGTCCTGACTTTC. The whole variable domain, remainder taken from reference TRBV30 and TRBJ2-6, is SQTIHQWPATLVQPVGSPLSLECTVEGTSNPNLYWYRQAAGRGLQLLFYSVGIGQISSEVPQNLSASRPQDRQFILSSKKLLLSDSGFYLCAWTGGANVLTFGAGSRLTVL.

About this clone itself: At the DNA level, this CDR3 is encoded by other sequences in the same sample as well. This sequence joins TRBV9 and TRBJ2-3; maybe TRBD1 (5 bases). Deletions cut 0 bases from V and 6 bases from J, with 11 bases between. The CDR3 covers 14 residues. Germline V CDR1 and CDR2: SGDLS, YYNGEE. The chain's CDR3 is CASSVDLGADTQYF. The CDR3 nucleotides read TGTGCCAGCAGCGTAGATTTAGGGGCGGATACGCAGTATTTT.

There are a few counts of this clone. The chain is built from TRBV28 and TRBJ2-3; weak D call: TRBD1 (6 bases). CDR3 size: 13 residues. Germline V gene sequence: CDR1 MDHEN, CDR2 SYDVKM. Trimming cost V 6 bases and J 4 bases, with 11 bases left between them. The DNA of the CDR3 is TGTGCCAGCAGGAATACAGGGTCAGATACGCAGTATTTT. Its protein is CASRNTGSDTQYF.

The chain employs TRBV4-3 and TRBJ1-2; the D gene is possibly TRBD1 (5 bases). Germline CDR1 is LGHNA and CDR2 is YSLEER. This CDR3 has 15 residues. Trimming removed 3 bases from V and 7 bases from J, with 18 bases in between. The CDR3 loop is CASSHMTDSVGGYTF. The DNA of the CDR3 is TGCGCCAGCAGCCATATGACAGACTCAGTCGGTGGCTACACCTTC.

The CDR3 DNA reads as TGTGCCAGCAGCGCAACACCGGGACAGGCGGAGACCCAGTACTTC. This codes for CASSATPGQAETQYF. The chain recombines TRBV6-1 with TRBJ2-5, with 8 bases fitting TRBD1. Per germline, CDR1 MNHNS and CDR2 SASEGT. Trimming cost V 6 bases and J 5 bases; bases outside gene matches: 11. There are 15 residues in the CDR3.

The table lists this clone with a few counts. The chain has TRBV18 and TRBJ2-5, with D perhaps TRBD2 (7 bases). This CDR3 has 13 residues. Looked up from germline, CDR1 is KGHSH and CDR2 is LQKENI. Trimming pared 3 bases from V and 6 bases from J, leaving 11 bases between. The CDR3 is CASSPGGRKTQYF. CDR3 DNA: TGTGCCAGCTCACCCGGGGGGCGGAAGACCCAGTACTTC.

The chain joins TRBV13 to TRBJ2-2; 12 nucleotides match TRBD2. Germline CDR1 reads PRHDT; CDR2 reads FYEKMQ (reference sequence). Trimming cost V 8 bases and J 4 bases; bases outside gene matches: 5. The CDR3 covers 15 residues. The CDR3 protein is CASCGLAGSTGELFF. As DNA, the CDR3 is TGTGCCAGCTGTGGACTAGCGGGAAGCACCGGGGAGCTGTTTTTT.

This clone was picked up a small number of times. The chain joins TRBV6-5 to TRBJ2-7, with 9 bases identical to TRBD1. The CDR3 has 14 amino acids. V lost 2 bases, J lost 5 bases, and 4 bases stayed unmatched. CDR1 and CDR2 (germline): MNHEY, SVGAGI. CDR3 nucleotides: TGTGCCAGCAGTTACGGGACAGGGTTCCACGAGCAGTACTTC. Its protein product is CASSYGTGFHEQYF.